What follows is one T cell receptor beta chain and its context. Its antigen is still unknown. One end of the junction fails to match germline, which may point to a read error. An approximately 10 ml volume of fresh peripheral blood provided the PBMCs. These data are taken from a study of T cells in Graves' hyperthyroidism and ophthalmopathy. Study conclusions and caveats: Researchers report that a 13 V-J model separated ophthalmopathy from stable hyperthyroidism.

The CDR3 contains 17 residues. Germline loops: CDR1 SGHAT, CDR2 FQNNGV. TCR beta CDR3 region amplification was performed from RNA transcripts. HTBI primers were the set used in a first-round RT-PCR of the TCR CDR3. TCRdb ran MiXCR on the multiplex PCR reads and lists one entry per CDR3 protein. The sample contains hundreds of thousands of distinct CDR3 sequences, 12% to 15% of which appear only once. The TCR sequence derives from a woman under 30 with Graves' hyperthyroidism. Material: blood. This chain joins TRBV11-2 and TRBJ2-1; 9 bases match TRBD2. In DNA, the CDR3 is TGTGCCAGCAGCTTAGATGAGACTAGCGGAGCTTACAGTGAGCAGTTCTTC. It encodes CASSLDETSGAYSEQFF.